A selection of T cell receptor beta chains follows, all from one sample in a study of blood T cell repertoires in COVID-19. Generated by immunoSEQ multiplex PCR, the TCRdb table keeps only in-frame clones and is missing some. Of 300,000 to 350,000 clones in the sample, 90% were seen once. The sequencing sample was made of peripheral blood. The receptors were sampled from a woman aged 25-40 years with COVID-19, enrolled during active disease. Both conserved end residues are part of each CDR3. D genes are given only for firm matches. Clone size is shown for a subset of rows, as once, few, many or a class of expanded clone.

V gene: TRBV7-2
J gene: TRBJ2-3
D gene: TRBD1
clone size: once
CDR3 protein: CASSQRDRVLTQYF
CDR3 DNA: TGTGCCAGCAGCCAGAGGGACAGGGTGTTAACGCAGTATTTT

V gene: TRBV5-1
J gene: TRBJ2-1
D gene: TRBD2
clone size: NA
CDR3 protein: CASSFLAGGPGEQFF
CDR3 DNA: TGCGCCAGCAGCTTCCTAGCGGGAGGGCCGGGTGAGCAGTTCTTC

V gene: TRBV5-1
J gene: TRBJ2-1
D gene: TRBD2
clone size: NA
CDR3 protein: CASSLGLASNEQFF
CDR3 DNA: TGCGCCAGCAGCTTGGGACTAGCGTCGAATGAGCAGTTCTTC

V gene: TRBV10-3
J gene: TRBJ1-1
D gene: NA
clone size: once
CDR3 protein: CAISETGYNTEAFF
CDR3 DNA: TGTGCCATCAGTGAGACAGGTTATAACACTGAAGCTTTCTTT

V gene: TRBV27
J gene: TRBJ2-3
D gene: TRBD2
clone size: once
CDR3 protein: CASKRDSSTDTQYF
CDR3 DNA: TGTGCCAGCAAGCGGGACTCCAGCACAGATACGCAGTATTTT

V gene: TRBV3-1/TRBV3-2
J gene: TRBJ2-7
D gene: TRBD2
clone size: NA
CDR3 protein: CASSQGLAGTEQYF
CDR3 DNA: TGTGCCAGCAGCCAGGGACTAGCGGGTACCGAGCAGTACTTC

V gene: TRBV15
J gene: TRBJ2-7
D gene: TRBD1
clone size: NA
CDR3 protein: CATSGSQGAYEQYF
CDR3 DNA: TGTGCCACCAGCGGCTCACAGGGGGCATACGAGCAGTACTTC

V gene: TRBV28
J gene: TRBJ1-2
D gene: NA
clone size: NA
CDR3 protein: CASSSGGGSGGGYTF
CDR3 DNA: TGTGCCAGCAGTTCCGGTGGTGGCAGCGGCGGGGGCTACACCTTC

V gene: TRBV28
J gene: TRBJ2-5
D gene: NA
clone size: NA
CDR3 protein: CATLAGDLEGQETQYF
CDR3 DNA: TGTGCCACCCTGGCGGGTGACCTGGAGGGTCAGGAGACCCAGTACTTC

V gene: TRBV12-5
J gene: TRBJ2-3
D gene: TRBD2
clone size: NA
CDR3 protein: CASGLERGGLADTQYF
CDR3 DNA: TGTGCTAGTGGTTTGGAGCGGGGCGGACTGGCGGATACGCAGTATTTT

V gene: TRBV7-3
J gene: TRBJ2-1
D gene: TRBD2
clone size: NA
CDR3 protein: CASSSPGTSGINEQFF
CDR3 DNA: TGTGCCAGCAGCTCCCCTGGGACTAGCGGGATCAATGAGCAGTTCTTC

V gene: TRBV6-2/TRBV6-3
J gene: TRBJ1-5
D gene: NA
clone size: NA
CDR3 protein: CASSYSRGGPLNQPQHF
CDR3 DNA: TGTGCCAGCAGTTACTCGAGGGGAGGGCCACTCAATCAGCCCCAGCATTTT

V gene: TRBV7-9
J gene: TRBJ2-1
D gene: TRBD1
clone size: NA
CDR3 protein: CASAQDRAHNEQFF
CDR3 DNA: TGTGCCAGCGCCCAGGACAGGGCGCACAATGAGCAGTTCTTC

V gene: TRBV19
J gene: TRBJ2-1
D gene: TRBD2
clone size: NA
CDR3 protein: CASSIEGGSGNEQFF
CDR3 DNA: TGTGCCAGTAGTATAGAGGGTGGTAGCGGGAACGAGCAGTTCTTC

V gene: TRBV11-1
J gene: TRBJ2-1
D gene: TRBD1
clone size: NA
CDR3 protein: CASRVHDRVYNEQFF
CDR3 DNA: TGTGCCAGCAGGGTCCACGACAGGGTGTACAATGAGCAGTTCTTC

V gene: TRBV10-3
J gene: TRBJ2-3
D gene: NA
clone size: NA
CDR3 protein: CAITTTGNRPTPSTDTQYF
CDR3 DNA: TGTGCCATCACCACGACTGGAAATCGCCCAACGCCTAGCACAGATACGCAGTATTTT

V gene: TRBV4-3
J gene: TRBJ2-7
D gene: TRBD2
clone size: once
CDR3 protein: CASSQIPGGPNEQYF
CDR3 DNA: TGCGCCAGCAGCCAAATACCGGGAGGGCCCAACGAGCAGTACTTC

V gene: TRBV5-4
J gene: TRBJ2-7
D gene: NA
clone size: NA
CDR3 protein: CASSFLLSAYSYEQYF
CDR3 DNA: TGTGCCAGCAGCTTTCTGCTCAGCGCGTACTCCTACGAGCAGTACTTC

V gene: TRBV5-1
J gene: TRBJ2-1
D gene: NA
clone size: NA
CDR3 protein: CASTLGSTANNEQFF
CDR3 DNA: TGCGCCAGCACCTTGGGCTCCACTGCAAACAATGAGCAGTTCTTC

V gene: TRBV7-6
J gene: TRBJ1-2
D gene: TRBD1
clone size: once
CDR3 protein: CASSRRPPTGAGYGYTF
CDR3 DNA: TGTGCCAGCAGCCGGAGACCCCCGACAGGGGCGGGCTATGGCTACACCTTC

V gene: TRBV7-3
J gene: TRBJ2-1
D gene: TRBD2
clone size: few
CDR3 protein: CASSLGTSVINEQFF
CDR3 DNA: TGTGCCAGCAGCTTAGGGACTAGCGTGATCAATGAGCAGTTCTTC

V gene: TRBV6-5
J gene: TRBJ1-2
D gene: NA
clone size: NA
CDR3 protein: CAVAVAGANYGYTF
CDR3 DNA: TGTGCCGTTGCTGTGGCCGGGGCTAACTATGGCTACACCTTC

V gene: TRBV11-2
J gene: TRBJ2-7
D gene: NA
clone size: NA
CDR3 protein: CASSLRGLGEQYF
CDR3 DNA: TGTGCCAGCAGCTTGCGGGGGCTTGGGGAGCAGTACTTC

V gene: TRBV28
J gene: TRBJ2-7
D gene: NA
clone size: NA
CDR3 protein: CASSSRLNLGEQYF
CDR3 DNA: TGTGCCAGCAGTTCCCGACTGAATTTGGGCGAGCAGTACTTC

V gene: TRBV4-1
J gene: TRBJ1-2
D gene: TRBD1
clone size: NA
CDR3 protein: CASSQGDRGGYGYTF
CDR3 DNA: TGCGCCAGCAGCCAGGGGGACAGGGGCGGCTATGGCTACACCTTC

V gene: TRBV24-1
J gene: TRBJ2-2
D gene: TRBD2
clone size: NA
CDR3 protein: CATSGARLAGNTGELFF
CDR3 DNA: TGTGCCACCAGTGGGGCCCGACTAGCGGGGAACACCGGGGAGCTGTTTTTT

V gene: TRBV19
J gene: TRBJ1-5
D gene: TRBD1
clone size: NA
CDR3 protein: CASGGQINQPQHF
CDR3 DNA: TGTGCCAGCGGGGGACAGATCAATCAGCCCCAGCATTTT

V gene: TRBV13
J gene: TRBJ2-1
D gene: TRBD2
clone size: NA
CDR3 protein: CASSLTGLAFNEQFF
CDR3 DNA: TGTGCCAGCAGCCTTACGGGACTAGCGTTCAATGAGCAGTTCTTC

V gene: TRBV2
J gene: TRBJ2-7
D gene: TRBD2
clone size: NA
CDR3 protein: CASSLAGIYEQYF
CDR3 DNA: TGTGCCAGCAGCCTAGCGGGAATTTACGAGCAGTACTTC

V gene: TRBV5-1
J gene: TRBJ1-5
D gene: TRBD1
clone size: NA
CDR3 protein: CASSLTGGGNQPQHF
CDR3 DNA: TGCGCCAGCAGCTTGACAGGGGGTGGTAATCAGCCCCAGCATTTT

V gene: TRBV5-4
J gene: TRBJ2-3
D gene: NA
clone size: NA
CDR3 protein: CASSLGTHTDTQYF
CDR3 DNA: TGTGCCAGCAGCTTGGGGACACACACAGATACGCAGTATTTT

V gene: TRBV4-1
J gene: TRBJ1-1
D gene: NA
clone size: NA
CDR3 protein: CASSLTGNTEAFF
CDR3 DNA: TGCGCCAGCAGCTTGACAGGGAACACTGAAGCTTTCTTT

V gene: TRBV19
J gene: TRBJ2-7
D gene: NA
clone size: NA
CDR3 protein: CASTSKGADATYEQYF
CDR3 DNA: TGTGCCAGTACCTCAAAAGGGGCGGACGCCACCTACGAGCAGTACTTC

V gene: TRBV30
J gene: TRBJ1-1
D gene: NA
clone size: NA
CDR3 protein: CAGRGASLNTEAFF
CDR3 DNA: TGTGCCGGACGCGGGGCCTCACTGAACACTGAAGCTTTCTTT

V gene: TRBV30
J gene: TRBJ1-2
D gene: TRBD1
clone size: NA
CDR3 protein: CAWGDSPYNYGYTF
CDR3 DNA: TGTGCCTGGGGGGACAGTCCCTATAACTACGGCTACACCTTC

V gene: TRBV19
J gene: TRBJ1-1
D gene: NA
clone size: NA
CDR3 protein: CASIPDRRGGAFF
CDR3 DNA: TGTGCCAGTATACCTGACAGGCGAGGTGGAGCTTTCTTT

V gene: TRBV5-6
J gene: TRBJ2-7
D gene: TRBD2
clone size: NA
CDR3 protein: CASSRVTTSGSYEQYF
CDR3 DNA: TGTGCCAGCAGCAGGGTTACGACTAGCGGCTCCTACGAGCAGTACTTC

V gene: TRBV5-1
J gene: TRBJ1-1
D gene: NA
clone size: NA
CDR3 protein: CASSLGGQLNTEAFF
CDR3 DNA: TGCGCCAGCAGCTTGGGGGGGCAGTTGAACACTGAAGCTTTCTTT

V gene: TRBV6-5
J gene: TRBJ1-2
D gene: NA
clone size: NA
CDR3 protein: CASTEGNYGYTF
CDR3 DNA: TGTGCCAGCACCGAGGGCAACTATGGCTACACCTTC

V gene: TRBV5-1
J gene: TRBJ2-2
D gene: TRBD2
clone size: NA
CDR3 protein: CASKIAGPNTGELFF
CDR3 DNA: TGCGCCAGCAAGATAGCGGGGCCGAACACCGGGGAGCTGTTTTTT

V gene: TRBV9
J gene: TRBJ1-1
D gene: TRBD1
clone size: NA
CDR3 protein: CASSVGQGATEAFF
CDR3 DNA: TGTGCCAGCAGCGTTGGACAGGGGGCCACTGAAGCTTTCTTT

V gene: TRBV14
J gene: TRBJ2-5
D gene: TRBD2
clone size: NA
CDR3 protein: CASSQAAGGLETQYF
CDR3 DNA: TGTGCCAGCAGCCAAGCAGCGGGAGGGTTGGAGACCCAGTACTTC

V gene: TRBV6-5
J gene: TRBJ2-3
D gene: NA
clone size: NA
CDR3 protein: CASSLALETDTQYF
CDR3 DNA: TGTGCCAGCTCTCTGGCCCTAGAAACAGATACGCAGTATTTT

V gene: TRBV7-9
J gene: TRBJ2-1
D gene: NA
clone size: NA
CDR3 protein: CASSLSRYNEQFF
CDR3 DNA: TGTGCCAGCAGCTTATCGCGGTACAATGAGCAGTTCTTC

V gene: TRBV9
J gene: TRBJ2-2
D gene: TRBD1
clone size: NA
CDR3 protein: CASSLVPGQGWDTGELFF
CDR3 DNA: TGTGCCAGCAGCCTCGTCCCGGGACAGGGTTGGGACACCGGGGAGCTGTTTTTT

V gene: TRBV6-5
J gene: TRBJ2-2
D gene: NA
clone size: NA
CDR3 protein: CASSYGGTRELFF
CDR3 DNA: TGTGCCAGCAGTTACGGGGGGACCAGGGAGCTGTTTTTT

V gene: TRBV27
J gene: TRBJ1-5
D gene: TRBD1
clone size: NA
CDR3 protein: CASSRQGSNQPQHF
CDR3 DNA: TGTGCCAGCAGTAGACAGGGTAGCAATCAGCCCCAGCATTTT

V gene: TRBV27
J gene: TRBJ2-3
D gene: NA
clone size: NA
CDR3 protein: CASSLDPKRSWDTQYF
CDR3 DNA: TGTGCCAGCAGTTTAGATCCCAAAAGGAGTTGGGATACGCAGTATTTT

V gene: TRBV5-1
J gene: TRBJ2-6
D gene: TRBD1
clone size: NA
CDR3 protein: CASSNRGFSSGANVLTF
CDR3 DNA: TGCGCCAGCAGCAACAGGGGCTTCAGCTCTGGGGCCAACGTCCTGACTTTC

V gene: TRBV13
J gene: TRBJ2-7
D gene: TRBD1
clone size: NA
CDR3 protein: CASSSRTGGDYEQYF
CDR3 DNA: TGTGCCAGCAGCTCGCGGACAGGGGGCGACTACGAGCAGTACTTC

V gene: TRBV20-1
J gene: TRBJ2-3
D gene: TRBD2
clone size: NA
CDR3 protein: CSASKLAGDRDTQYF
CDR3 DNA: TGCAGTGCTAGTAAGCTAGCGGGAGACCGAGATACGCAGTATTTT

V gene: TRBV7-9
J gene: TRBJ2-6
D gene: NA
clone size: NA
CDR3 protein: CASSSTGGGANVLTF
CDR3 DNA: TGTGCCAGCAGCTCTACAGGTGGTGGGGCCAACGTCCTGACTTTC

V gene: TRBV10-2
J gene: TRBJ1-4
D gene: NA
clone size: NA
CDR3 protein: CASSRLLNEKLFF
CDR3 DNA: TGCGCCAGCAGTCGTCTCCTTAATGAAAAACTGTTTTTT